Each of the 23 T cell receptor beta chains below was sequenced from the same sample in a study of OX40 agonist ivuxolimab in advanced cancers. The method was immunoSEQ multiplex PCR; TCRdb's version includes in-frame clones alone and lacks a portion of them. The sample lists about 50,000 clones; 65% to 85% were seen once. Here the sequenced sample was CD4+ or CD8+ T cells sorted from blood, taken in a trial of the OX40 agonist ivuxolimab. The receptors shown here come from an adult with an advanced solid tumor such as melanoma, head and neck, liver or kidney cancer.

The rearrangement joins TRBV4-1 to TRBJ1-1; D uncertain. V gave up 4 bases and J gave up 0 bases, with 9 bases separating them. CDR1 and CDR2 from the germline V gene are MGHRA and YSYEKL. This CDR3 is built from 14 residues. CDR3 sequence reads: CASSLRALNTEAFF. The CDR3 bases are TGCGCCAGCAGCCTGAGGGCCCTGAACACTGAAGCTTTCTTT.

Comments on this clone: Distinct nucleotide sequences in the sample also encode this CDR3. The chain uses TRBV6-6 and TRBJ2-2; D not certain. The CDR3 loop spans 12 amino acids. V lost 8 bases, J lost 2 bases, and 6 bases lay in between. CDR1 and CDR2 (germline): MNHNY, SVGAGI (reference sequence). The CDR3 spells CASSPNTGELFF. CDR3 nucleotides: TGTGCCAGCTCCCCCAACACCGGGGAGCTGTTTTTT.

The V gene is TRBV9, the J gene TRBJ1-1; TRBD1 aligns across 9 bases. The V gene end was trimmed by 4 bases and the J gene end by 5 bases; junction bases not matched to a gene: 6. Per the germline V gene, CDR1 is SGDLS and CDR2 is YYNGEE. The CDR3 has 14 residues. The CDR3: CASSPGQGRTEAFF. The CDR3 coding sequence is TGTGCCAGCAGCCCCGGACAGGGGAGAACTGAAGCTTTCTTT. The full variable domain, its missing parts supplied by reference TRBV9 and TRBJ1-1, is DSGVTQTPKHLITATGQRVTLRCSPRSGDLSVYWYQQSLDQGLQFLIQYYNGEERAKGNILERFSAQQFPDLHSELNLSSLELGDSALYFCASSPGQGRTEAFFGQGTRLTVV.

In this sample, this clone turned up a few times. DNA for the CDR3: TGTGCCTGGAGTCCGAGGGGGAGGGAAGCTTTCTTT. It translates to CAWSPRGREAFF. The J gene is TRBJ1-1, the V gene TRBV30; D possibly corresponds to TRBD1 (6 bases). V was cut by 2 bases and J by 8 bases, with 12 bases left in between. This CDR3 has 12 amino acids. Germline values: CDR1 GTSNPN, CDR2 SVGIG (reference sequence).

CDR3 DNA: TGTGCCAGCAGCTTATCTCTTTTCACTGAAGCTTTCTTT. Residues: CASSLSLFTEAFF. The chain has TRBV11-2 and TRBJ1-1; D gene uncertain. Trimming pared 2 bases from V and 4 bases from J, leaving 8 bases between. Germline CDR1 reads SGHAT; CDR2 reads FQNNGV. The CDR3 contains 13 residues.

The chain has TRBV14 and TRBJ2-5, with TRBD1 matching over 9 bases. The CDR3 is 15 residues long. Germline V gives CDR1 SGHDN, CDR2 FVKESK. Trimming took 3 bases from V and 4 from J; bases not matched to a gene: 6. The CDR3 DNA sequence: TGTGCCAGCAGCCAGACTACAGGGGGCAGAGAGACCCAGTACTTC. As protein: CASSQTTGGRETQYF.

The CDR3 is CAISVLGTGTEAFF. DNA for the CDR3: TGTGCCATCAGTGTTTTGGGGACGGGCACTGAAGCTTTCTTT. The chain has TRBV10-3 and TRBJ1-1; the D gene is possibly TRBD1 (5 bases). The V and J ends lost 4 bases and 4 bases respectively, with 13 bases between them. The germline V gene has CDR1 ENHRY and CDR2 SYGVKD. This CDR3 is built from 14 residues.

This chain links TRBV2 with TRBJ2-1, with 12 bases that match TRBD2. The CDR3 is 16 amino acids. V shed 5 bases, J shed 5 bases, and the junction held 7 bases outside the gene matches. Germline lookup yields CDR1 SNHLY and CDR2 FYNNEI. DNA for the CDR3: TGTGCCAGCAGTACCCGGACTAGCGGGGCGAACAATGAGCAGTTCTTC. Amino acids: CASSTRTSGANNEQFF.

The genes are TRBV9 and TRBJ2-7; 8 bases align to TRBD1. Trimming removed 0 bases from V and 0 bases from J; junction bases left unmatched: 2. CDR1 SGDLS and CDR2 YYNGEE come from the germline V gene. The CDR3 sequence is 15 residues long. The CDR3 DNA is TGTGCCAGCAGCGTAGCTGGACAGGGCTCCTACGAGCAGTACTTC. Protein: CASSVAGQGSYEQYF.

The chain is built from TRBV7-9 and TRBJ2-3; D remains ambiguous. The CDR3 length is 13 residues. Germline V gene lookup returns CDR1 SEHNR and CDR2 FQNEAQ (reference sequence). Trimming stripped 6 bases from V and 6 bases from J, with 13 bases between. Here the CDR3 DNA reads TGTGCCAGCAGTCAACGAAGCCCCGATACGCAGTATTTT. It specifies CASSQRSPDTQYF.

This chain joins TRBV5-4 and TRBJ2-5; the D gene could be TRBD1 or TRBD2 (6 bases each). This CDR3 spans 15 amino acids. Trimming removed 5 bases at V and 1 base at J, with 15 bases between. Germline values: CDR1 SGHNT, CDR2 YYREEE (reference sequence). CDR3 amino acids: CASSFGGGRQETQYF. Written as DNA, the CDR3 is TGTGCCAGCAGTTTTGGTGGGGGGCGCCAAGAGACCCAGTACTTC.

This chain connects TRBV29-1 to TRBJ2-1, with D unresolved. Trimming shortened V by 3 bases and J by 8 bases, and 11 bases separated the two germline ends. The CDR3 spans 12 residues. Germline V gene sequence: CDR1 SQVTM, CDR2 ANQGSEA. CDR3 in DNA: TGCAGCGTTGACGCCTCTACGGATGAGCAGTTCTTC. Translating gives CSVDASTDEQFF.

CDR3 loop: CASSLSQDRINEKLFF. The CDR3 nucleotides read TGTGCCAGCAGTTTATCCCAGGACAGAATTAATGAAAAACTGTTTTTT. The chain combines TRBV27 with TRBJ1-4, with D maybe TRBD1 (6 bases). This CDR3 contains 16 residues. CDR1 MNHEY and CDR2 SMNVEV come from the germline V gene (reference sequence). Deletions cut 0 bases from V and 4 bases from J, with 12 bases between.

V and J are TRBV11-3 and TRBJ2-5; no clear D gene. Germline CDR1 reads SGHNT; CDR2 reads YENEEA. There are 13 residues in the CDR3. V was clipped by 0 bases and J by 3 bases, with 5 bases between them. CDR3 amino acids: CASSLEPKETQYF. The CDR3 region has the DNA TGTGCCAGCAGCTTAGAACCGAAAGAGACCCAGTACTTC.

This sequence joins TRBV4-1 and TRBJ1-2; no clear D gene. CDR3 length equals 14 residues. Germline V gene data show CDR1 as MGHRA and CDR2 as YSYEKL. The V end was cut by 0 bases, the J end by 7 bases, with 12 bases between. CDR3 region: CASSQEGTLGGYTF. DNA of the CDR3: TGCGCCAGCAGCCAAGAAGGAACATTAGGTGGCTACACCTTC.

V is TRBV6-5 and J is TRBJ1-4; 7 bases align to TRBD1. Germline CDR1 is MNHEY and CDR2 is SVGAGI. This CDR3 has 14 residues. J gave up 1 base and V 6 bases, and 2 bases lay outside the gene matches. CDR3 bases: TGTGCCAGCAGACGACAGGGAACTAATGAAAAACTGTTTTTT. The encoded protein is CASRRQGTNEKLFF.

The rearrangement uses TRBV14 and TRBJ2-2; TRBD2 matches 7 bases. Trimming took 6 bases from V and 7 from J; bases not matched to a gene: 5. From germline, CDR1 is SGHDN and CDR2 FVKESK. The CDR3 runs 13 residues. The CDR3 region has the DNA TGTGCCAGCAGAAGAAGCGGGGACGGGGAGCTGTTTTTT. Residues: CASRRSGDGELFF. Full variable domain (missing parts from reference TRBV14 and TRBJ2-2): EAGVTQFPSHSVIEKGQTVTLRCDPISGHDNLYWYRRVMGKEIKFLLHFVKESKQDESGMPNNRFLAERTGGTYSTLKVQPAELEDSGVYFCASRRSGDGELFFGEGSRLTVL.

This chain uses TRBV30 with TRBJ1-2, with D uncertain. This CDR3 comprises 13 residues. From germline, CDR1 is GTSNPN and CDR2 SVGIG (reference sequence). V lost 4 bases to trimming and J lost 7 bases, with 16 bases between them. CDR3 in amino acids: CAWTPRSGSGYTF. CDR3 coding DNA: TGTGCCTGGACCCCCCGGTCGGGAAGTGGCTACACCTTC.

The rearrangement links TRBV18 to TRBJ2-1, with D tentatively TRBD1 (6 bases). This CDR3 spans 16 amino acids. Between the trimmed V and J ends, which lost 3 bases and 0 bases, there was a span of 12 bases. Per the germline V gene, CDR1 is KGHSH and CDR2 is LQKENI. CDR3 sequence reads: CASSPQQGPSYNEQFF. Written as DNA, the CDR3 is TGTGCCAGCTCACCGCAGCAGGGGCCCTCCTACAATGAGCAGTTCTTC. The whole variable domain, filled in from reference TRBV18 and TRBJ2-1, reads NAGVMQNPRHLVRRRGQEARLRCSPMKGHSHVYWYRQLPEEGLKFMVYLQKENIIDESGMPKERFSAEFPKEGPSILRIQQVVRGDSAAYFCASSPQQGPSYNEQFFGPGTRLTVL.

The chain carries TRBV5-6 and TRBJ2-3; D may be TRBD2 (6 bases). CDR1 is SGHDT, CDR2 YYEEEE, per germline. The CDR3 is made up of 13 amino acids. Trimming cost V 5 bases and J 3 bases, with 10 bases left between them. The CDR3, as DNA: TGTGCCAGCAGGGAGGGTAGGACAGATACGCAGTATTTT. Amino acid sequence: CASREGRTDTQYF.

This CDR3 reads CASSVQTYQPQHF. CDR3 coding DNA: TGTGCCAGTAGTGTGCAAACTTATCAGCCCCAGCATTTT. The V call is TRBV19, the J call TRBJ1-5; D unresolved. CDR1 and CDR2 from the germline V gene are LNHDA and SQIVND (reference sequence). Trimming shortened V by 5 bases and J by 5 bases, and 10 bases separated the two germline ends. The CDR3 consists of 13 residues.

The chain's CDR3 is CASSQGAGTGELFF. CDR3 nucleotide sequence: TGTGCCAGCAGTCAAGGGGCGGGGACCGGGGAGCTGTTTTTT. The chain combines TRBV7-2 with TRBJ2-2; TRBD2 is a possible D gene (6 bases). The length of the CDR3 is 14 residues. V dropped 6 bases and J dropped 5 bases, with 13 bases sitting between them. Germline-derived CDR1 and CDR2 are SGHTA and FQGNSA.

The rearrangement joins TRBV6-4 to TRBJ2-3, with D perhaps matching TRBD1 or TRBD2 (5 bases each). This CDR3 has 16 residues. The V gene's germline CDR1 is MRHNA and CDR2 SNTAGT. The V and J ends lost 2 bases and 3 bases respectively, with 15 bases between them. CDR3 loop: CASSDPTGKGTDTQYF. The CDR3 DNA sequence: TGTGCCAGCAGTGACCCGACGGGAAAGGGGACAGATACGCAGTATTTT.